Following are 30 T cell receptor beta chains from one sample sequenced in a study of blood T cell repertoires in COVID-19. This table comes from immunoSEQ multiplex PCR, and its TCRdb copy is limited to in-frame clones, with some not included. Of approximately 25,000 clones in the sample, less than 90% were seen once. The sequenced sample was peripheral blood. These receptor sequences come from a human donor with acute or convalescent COVID-19. The donor label of this sample is uncertain.

The chain employs TRBV7-6 and TRBJ2-3; D perhaps matches TRBD2 (5 bases). CDR1 and CDR2 (germline): SGHVS, FNYEAQ. The CDR3 is made up of 15 amino acids. Trimming cost V 4 bases and J 1 base, with 12 bases left between them. Written as DNA, the CDR3 is TGTGCCAGCAGCTCGGTGCGGGCGGGCACAGATACGCAGTATTTT. Residues: CASSSVRAGTDTQYF.

A single count supports this clone. V gene TRBV25-1 combines with J gene TRBJ1-2, with 7 bases identical to TRBD1. Unmatched junction bases numbered 6, after V lost 3 bases and J lost 5 bases. CDR1 is MGHDK and CDR2 is SYGVNS in the germline V gene. The length of the CDR3 is 14 residues. CDR3 amino acids: CASSDSGTVYGYTF. The CDR3 DNA follows: TGTGCCAGCAGTGATTCCGGGACAGTTTATGGCTACACCTTC.

This chain links TRBV18 with TRBJ2-7, with 8 bases matching TRBD2. V was clipped by 3 bases and J by 2 bases; unmatched bases: 6. CDR1 is KGHSH, CDR2 LQKENI, per germline. The CDR3 has 15 amino acids. The CDR3 here is CASSPGLAGTYEQYF. The CDR3 DNA follows: TGTGCCAGCTCACCTGGACTAGCTGGAACCTACGAGCAGTACTTC.

J is TRBJ1-1 and V is TRBV24-1; D is unclear. The CDR3 is 17 residues long. Germline assignment: CDR1 KGHDR and CDR2 SFDVKD. V was cut by 1 base and J by 0 bases, with 14 bases left in between. This chain's CDR3 is CATSDFSVYPMNTEAFF. CDR3 sequence (DNA): TGTGCCACCAGTGATTTCTCTGTCTACCCCATGAACACTGAAGCTTTCTTT.

The rearrangement links TRBV6-6 to TRBJ1-5; TRBD1 agrees at 7 bases. CDR1 is MNHNY and CDR2 is SVGAGI in the germline V gene (reference sequence). With V trimmed by 6 bases and J by 3 bases, 14 bases remained unmatched. CDR3 length: 17 amino acids. The CDR3 spells CASSRFRDRSSNQPQHF. CDR3 in DNA: TGTGCCAGCAGCCGATTCCGGGACAGATCCTCCAATCAGCCCCAGCATTTT.

This chain's CDR3 is CASSESRGHEQFF. In nucleotides, the CDR3 is TGCGCCAGCAGTGAGTCTAGGGGGCATGAGCAGTTCTTC. V usage is TRBV10-1 and J usage is TRBJ2-1; the match to TRBD1 covers 7 bases. Losses at the gene ends were 0 bases for V and 8 bases for J; bases not matched to a gene: 1. Germline loops: CDR1 WNHNN, CDR2 SYGVQD (reference sequence). This CDR3 region has 13 residues.

The rearrangement joins TRBV21-1 to TRBJ1-2; the D segment call TRBD1 is taken from the table without a DNA check. TRBV21-1 is annotated as a pseudogene. The CDR3 spans 16 residues. The CDR3, as DNA: TGTGCCAGCAGCAAAAAGATAAGGGGAAGGGACTATGGCTACACCTTC. Translation: CASSKKIRGRDYGYTF.

The chain couples TRBV9 to TRBJ2-7; 16 positions agree with TRBD2. V gave up 0 bases and J gave up 5 bases; unmatched junction bases: 8. Germline CDR1 reads SGDLS; CDR2 reads YYNGEE. CDR3 size: 18 residues. The CDR3 here is CASSVEDGGTSGRDEQYF. The CDR3 DNA is TGTGCCAGCAGCGTAGAGGACGGGGGGACTAGCGGGAGGGACGAGCAGTACTTC.

There are a few counts of this clone. The CDR3 region is CASSQEGQLTYNEQFF. The CDR3 DNA reads as TGTGCCAGCAGCCAAGAGGGGCAGCTGACCTACAATGAGCAGTTCTTC. The chain couples TRBV3-1 (or the pseudogene TRBV3-2) to TRBJ2-1; D is perhaps TRBD1 (5 bases). The CDR3 spans 16 residues. Trimming took off 0 bases at V and 2 bases at J, with 11 bases between the two ends. CDR1 is LGHDT, CDR2 YNNKEL, per germline (reference sequence).

The chain employs TRBV7-8 and TRBJ1-1; D is undetermined. Deletions cut 2 bases from V and 1 base from J, with 8 bases between. CDR3 size: 14 residues. Germline V CDR1 and CDR2: SGHVS, FQNEAQ. The CDR3 nucleotides are TGTGCCAGCAGCTTAAGGAGTGGGAACACTGAAGCTTTCTTT. As protein: CASSLRSGNTEAFF.

This sequence joins TRBV29-1 and TRBJ1-2, with D possibly being TRBD1 (5 bases). In germline, CDR1 is SQVTM, CDR2 ANQGSEA. CDR3 length equals 15 residues. The germline V and J ends were trimmed by 0 bases and 7 bases, with 18 bases remaining between them. This chain's CDR3 is CSVEDLGQGGTGYTF. The CDR3 DNA is TGCAGCGTTGAAGACCTCGGGCAGGGAGGTACTGGCTACACCTTC.

The chain uses TRBV7-2 and TRBJ2-2; unclear D gene. V lost 1 base and J 3 bases, leaving 12 bases between the germline ends. Germline V gives CDR1 SGHTA, CDR2 FQGNSA. The CDR3 sequence is 16 residues long. The CDR3 nucleotides read TGTGCCAGCAGCTTAGACGCGAGACTCTACACCGGGGAGCTGTTTTTT. Translation: CASSLDARLYTGELFF.

The chain uses TRBV7-2 and TRBJ2-5, with D perhaps matching TRBD1 (5 bases). Trimming stripped 5 bases from V and 4 bases from J, with 14 bases between. Germline CDR1 SGHTA, CDR2 FQGNSA. The CDR3 length is 14 residues. The CDR3 sequence is CASSPLGRTETQYF. The CDR3 DNA reads TGTGCCAGCAGCCCTCTGGGGCGAACAGAGACCCAGTACTTC.

This chain connects TRBV2 to TRBJ2-5; 9 positions agree with TRBD1. Trimming removed 2 bases from V and 0 bases from J; junction bases left unmatched: 7. The CDR3 loop spans 17 amino acids. CDR1 and CDR2 (germline): SNHLY, FYNNEI. The CDR3 DNA is TGTGCCAGCAGTGAACCAACAGGGGGCAGAAACCAAGAGACCCAGTACTTC. This gives the protein CASSEPTGGRNQETQYF.

This chain uses TRBV2 with TRBJ1-6; unclear D gene. This CDR3 region has 12 residues. Trimming took off 7 bases at V and 10 bases at J, with 11 bases between the two ends. Per germline, CDR1 SNHLY and CDR2 FYNNEI. The CDR3, as DNA: TGTGCCAGCACGGGGTACGGGTCACCCCTCCACTTT. Encoded protein: CASTGYGSPLHF.

Only one count was recorded for this clone. The chain employs TRBV29-1 and TRBJ1-2; TRBD1 matches at 7 bases. Trimming cost V 5 bases and J 1 base; bases outside gene matches: 10. This CDR3 spans 15 amino acids. Germline values: CDR1 SQVTM, CDR2 ANQGSEA. The chain's CDR3 is CSVSQGGRSNYGYTF. The DNA for the CDR3 is TGCAGCGTTTCTCAGGGGGGAAGGAGTAACTATGGCTACACCTTC.

This clone was detected once. V is TRBV12-3 or TRBV12-4 and J is TRBJ1-1, with 10 nucleotides matching TRBD1. The CDR3 sequence is 13 residues long. Trimming cost V 5 bases and J 6 bases; bases outside gene matches: 3. Written as DNA, the CDR3 is TGTGCCAGCAGTCGACAGGGGGCTCCTGAAGCTTTCTTT. It translates to CASSRQGAPEAFF.

This rearrangement joins TRBV19 to TRBJ1-1, with TRBD1 matching over 8 bases. The J segment lost 1 base and the V segment lost 3 bases, leaving 13 bases of the junction unmatched. The CDR3 is 18 amino acids. CDR1 and CDR2 (germline): LNHDA, SQIVND (reference sequence). The CDR3 spells CASSIEFWTGRSNTEAFF. The CDR3 coding sequence is TGTGCCAGTAGTATCGAGTTTTGGACAGGGAGGTCGAACACTGAAGCTTTCTTT.

Only one count was recorded for this clone. The chain uses TRBV7-2 and TRBJ2-5; TRBD1 might be the D (5 bases). Trimming took off 3 bases at V and 2 bases at J, with 7 bases between the two ends. This CDR3 is 13 amino acids long. The germline V gene encodes CDR1 SGHTA and CDR2 FQGNSA. CDR3 amino acids: CASSLTEQETQYF. CDR3 sequence (DNA): TGTGCCAGCAGCTTGACAGAACAAGAGACCCAGTACTTC.

DNA of the CDR3: TGTGCCAGTAGTATCGTGGGGGGGGGCCACGAGCAGTACTTC. It specifies CASSIVGGGHEQYF. This sequence joins TRBV19 and TRBJ2-7; perhaps TRBD2 as D (7 bases). The CDR3 loop spans 14 amino acids. V was trimmed by 3 bases and J by 5 bases, leaving 14 bases between them. The germline V gene encodes CDR1 LNHDA and CDR2 SQIVND (reference sequence).

The V gene is TRBV5-1, the J gene TRBJ2-1; 8 positions match TRBD2. The CDR3 runs to 14 residues. With 8 bases clipped from V and 1 base from J, the junction kept 5 bases outside the gene matches. Looked up from germline, CDR1 is SGHRS and CDR2 is YFSETQ. CDR3 residues: CASSGGGSYNEQFF. CDR3 bases: TGCGCCAGTTCGGGAGGGGGATCCTACAATGAGCAGTTCTTC. Supplemented by reference TRBV5-1 and TRBJ2-1, the full variable domain reads KAGVTQTPRYLIKTRGQQVTLSCSPISGHRSVSWYQQTPGQGLQFLFEYFSETQRNKGNFPGRFSGRQFSNSRSEMNVSTLELGDSALYLCASSGGGSYNEQFFGPGTRLTVL.

The chain carries TRBV5-4 and TRBJ1-2; the D gene is possibly TRBD1 (6 bases). The germline V and J ends were trimmed by 0 bases and 8 bases, with 14 bases remaining between them. CDR3 size: 14 residues. Germline V gene data show CDR1 as SGHNT and CDR2 as YYREEE (reference sequence). The CDR3 region is CASSLARGQRGYTF. CDR3 in DNA: TGTGCCAGCAGCTTGGCAAGAGGACAGAGAGGCTACACCTTC. The full variable domain, in which reference TRBV5-4 and TRBJ1-2 provide the parts outside the CDR3, is ETGVTQSPTHLIKTRGQQVTLRCSSQSGHNTVSWYQQALGQGPQFIFQYYREEENGRGNFPPRFSGLQFPNYSSELNVNALELDDSALYLCASSLARGQRGYTFGSGTRLTVV.

The chain combines TRBV4-1 with TRBJ2-5; a weak D match, TRBD1 (6 bases). CDR1 and CDR2 from the germline V gene are MGHRA and YSYEKL. The CDR3 extends over 15 amino acids. Trimming removed 3 bases at V and 3 bases at J, with 14 bases between. CDR3 loop: CASSHIGTSKETQYF. The DNA for the CDR3 is TGCGCCAGCAGCCATATTGGGACAAGTAAAGAGACCCAGTACTTC.

V and J are TRBV3-1 (or the pseudogene TRBV3-2) and TRBJ1-3; the D gene is possibly TRBD1 (5 bases). Germline CDR1 and CDR2: LGHDT and YNNKEL (reference sequence). Trimming took off 0 bases at V and 2 bases at J, with 5 bases between the two ends. The CDR3 contains 14 residues. The CDR3 is CASSQDRAGNTIYF. As DNA, the CDR3 is TGTGCCAGCAGCCAAGACAGGGCTGGAAACACCATATATTTT.

The chain joins TRBV2 to TRBJ1-2; 7 nucleotides match TRBD1. The CDR3 is 13 residues long. Trimming cost V 5 bases and J 6 bases; bases outside gene matches: 6. Germline assignment: CDR1 SNHLY and CDR2 FYNNEI. CDR3 nucleotides: TGTGCCAGCAGTCCGACAGGGACGGATGGCTACACCTTC. Residues: CASSPTGTDGYTF. Full variable domain (remainder filled in from reference TRBV2 and TRBJ1-2): EPEVTQTPSHQVTQMGQEVILRCVPISNHLYFYWYRQILGQKVEFLVSFYNNEISEKSEIFDDQFSVERPDGSNFTLKIRSTKLEDSAMYFCASSPTGTDGYTFGSGTRLTVV.

This sequence joins TRBV5-1 and TRBJ1-1, with D perhaps TRBD1 (6 bases). CDR1 and CDR2 from the germline V gene are SGHRS and YFSETQ. The CDR3 is 15 residues long. V was cut by 2 bases and J by 0 bases, with 11 bases left in between. CDR3 nucleotide sequence: TGCGCCAGCAGCTTCGAGGGGGGGCTGAACACTGAAGCTTTCTTT. Amino acids: CASSFEGGLNTEAFF.

The J gene is TRBJ2-4, the V gene TRBV29-1; TRBD1 agrees at 10 bases. V shed 6 bases and J 7 bases; nucleotides not matched to a gene: 6. The CDR3 length is 13 residues. Germline-derived CDR1 and CDR2 are SQVTM and ANQGSEA. The CDR3 here is CSVSGTGENIQYF. The CDR3 bases are TGCAGCGTGAGCGGGACAGGGGAGAACATTCAGTACTTC.

The chain is built from TRBV6-6 and TRBJ1-2, with 7 bases that match TRBD1. The CDR3 has 13 amino acids. CDR1 MNHNY and CDR2 SVGAGI come from the germline V gene (reference sequence). Germline trimming cut 4 bases from V and 3 bases from J; bases unmatched to any gene: 2. In DNA form, the CDR3 reads TGTGCCAGCAGTTCCACAGGGGACTATGGCTACACCTTC. Translation gives CASSSTGDYGYTF.

The gene calls are TRBV12-3 or TRBV12-4 and TRBJ2-7; TRBD1 aligns across 9 bases. This CDR3 has 12 residues. The V gene end was trimmed by 7 bases and the J gene end by 7 bases; junction bases not matched to a gene: 5. CDR3 loop: CASTRTGVEQYF. The CDR3, as DNA: TGTGCCAGCACCCGGACAGGGGTTGAGCAGTACTTC.

The CDR3 loop is CASSQGQGGKTQYF. The CDR3, as DNA: TGTGCCAGCAGCCAAGGACAGGGAGGGAAGACCCAGTACTTC. The chain combines TRBV6-5 with TRBJ2-5, with a possible D match to TRBD1 (8 bases). Trimming removed 6 bases at V and 6 bases at J, with 17 bases between. CDR3 length: 14 residues. Germline values: CDR1 MNHEY, CDR2 SVGAGI.